This T cell receptor (beta chain) was identified in a study of neurological immune-mediated disorders. TCRdb recomputed calls from the 5' RACE reads with MiXCR, one row per CDR3 protein. Found here are approximately 77,000 distinct CDR3 sequences, about 9.7% of them singletons; the top ten hold about 1.7%. At least ten counts were recorded for this clonotype. The TCR originated in a man aged 45 to 65 in good health. The specimen sequenced was PBMCs.

The CDR3 sequence: CATSEGTGRMIGQPQHF. DNA of the CDR3: TGTGCCACCAGTGAGGGGACAGGGCGAATGATTGGTCAGCCCCAGCATTTT. This chain joins TRBV24-1 and TRBJ1-5; 9 bases agree with TRBD1. CDR3 length: 17 residues. The ends lost 4 bases at V and 6 bases at J; junction bases unmatched: 12. Germline V CDR1 and CDR2: KGHDR, SFDVKD.